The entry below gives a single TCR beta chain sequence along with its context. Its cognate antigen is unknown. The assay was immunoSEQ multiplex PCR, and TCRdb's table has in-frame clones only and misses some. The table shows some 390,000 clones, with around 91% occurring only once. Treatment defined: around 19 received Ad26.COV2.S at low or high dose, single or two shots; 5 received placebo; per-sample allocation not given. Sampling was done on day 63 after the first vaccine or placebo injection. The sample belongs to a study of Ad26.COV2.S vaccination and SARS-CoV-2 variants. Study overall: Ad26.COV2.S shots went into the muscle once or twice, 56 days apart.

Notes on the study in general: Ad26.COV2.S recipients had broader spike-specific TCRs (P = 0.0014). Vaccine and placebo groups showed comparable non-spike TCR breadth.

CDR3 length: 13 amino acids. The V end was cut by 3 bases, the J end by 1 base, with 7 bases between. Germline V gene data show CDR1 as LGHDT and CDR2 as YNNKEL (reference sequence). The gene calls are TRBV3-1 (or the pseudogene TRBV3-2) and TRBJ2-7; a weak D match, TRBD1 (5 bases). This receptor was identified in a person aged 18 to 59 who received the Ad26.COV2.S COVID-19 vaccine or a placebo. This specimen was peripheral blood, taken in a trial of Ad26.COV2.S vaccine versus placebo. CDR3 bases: TGTGCCAGCAGCCAGACAGTTTCCTACGAGCAGTACTTC. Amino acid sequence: CASSQTVSYEQYF.